This T cell receptor beta chain was observed in a study of T cell responses to AZD1222 COVID-19 vaccine. Overall study results and limits: Scientists sampled the repertoires only once the peak T cell response had passed. Clonal diversity was possibly underestimated, and the donors were mostly white British, with more females. Unmutated variant regions are reportedly the target of nearly half of TCRs that are spike-specific. Receipt of two AZD1222 doses was followed by a rise in Spike-specific TCR breadth and depth.

Repertoires were generated with immunoSEQ multiplex PCR, while TCRdb's copy carries only in-frame clones and drops some. This table holds roughly 100,000 clones, 86% found once. Remarks on this clone: Its antigen remains unknown.

Germline CDR1 is SGHKS and CDR2 is YYEKEE (reference sequence). Trimming pared 0 bases from V and 3 bases from J, leaving 10 bases between. The CDR3 extends over 14 amino acids. Sequencing used peripheral blood, obtained on day 0 of AZD1222 vaccination. The V and J genes are TRBV5-5 and TRBJ2-7; possible D gene TRBD1, 5 bases. The clonotype was recovered from an adult in good health. The CDR3 loop reads CASSLGRVGYEQYF. The CDR3 coding sequence is TGTGCCAGCAGCTTGGGCAGGGTAGGCTACGAGCAGTACTTC.